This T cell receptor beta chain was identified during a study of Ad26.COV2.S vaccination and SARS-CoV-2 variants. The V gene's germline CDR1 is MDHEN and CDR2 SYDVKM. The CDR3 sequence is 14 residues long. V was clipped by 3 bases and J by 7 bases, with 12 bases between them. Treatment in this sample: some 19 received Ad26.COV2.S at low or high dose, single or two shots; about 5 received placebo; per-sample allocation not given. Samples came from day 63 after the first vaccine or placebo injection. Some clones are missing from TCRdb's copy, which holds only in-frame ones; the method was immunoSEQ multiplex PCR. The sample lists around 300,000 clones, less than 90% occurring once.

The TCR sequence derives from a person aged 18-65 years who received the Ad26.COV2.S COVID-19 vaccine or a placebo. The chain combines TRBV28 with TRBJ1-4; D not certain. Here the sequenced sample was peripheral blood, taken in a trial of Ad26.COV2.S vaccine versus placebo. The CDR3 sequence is CASSFGGLSEKLFF. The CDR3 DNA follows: TGTGCCAGCAGTTTTGGAGGACTTAGTGAAAAACTGTTTTTT.